This is a list of T cell receptor beta chains from one sample in a study of blood T cell repertoires in COVID-19. Method: immunoSEQ multiplex PCR; TCRdb's copy keeps in-frame clones and lacks some. Here the sample spans about 180,000 clones, roughly 87% being singletons. Sequenced material: PBMCs or T cells enriched from blood (not recorded which). The receptor set was obtained from a woman between 50 and 59 years old who had recovered from COVID-19. The CDR3 runs from the conserved cysteine through the conserved F or W. D genes are given only for firm matches. Where a row states a size, it is once, few, many or the class of an expanded clone; other rows omit it.

TRBV5-1	TRBJ2-6	once	.	CASSPGSGANVLTF	TGCGCCAGCAGCCCGGGCTCTGGGGCCAACGTCCTGACTTTC
TRBV5-1	TRBJ1-1	.	.	CASSFVGPQWNTEAFF	TGCGCCAGCAGTTTTGTAGGTCCACAGTGGAACACTGAAGCTTTCTTT
TRBV5-4	TRBJ2-2	.	TRBD2	CASSSGLARNTGELFF	TGTGCCAGCAGCTCCGGACTAGCGAGGAACACCGGGGAGCTGTTTTTT
TRBV9	TRBJ2-3	.	.	CASSVVSDTQYF	TGTGCCAGCAGCGTAGTAAGCGATACGCAGTATTTT
TRBV30	TRBJ2-7	.	.	CAWSVTGGYEQYF	TGTGCCTGGAGTGTAACTGGGGGGTACGAGCAGTACTTC
TRBV18	TRBJ2-5	.	TRBD1	CASSPPRDRGFQETQYF	TGTGCCAGCTCACCACCGAGGGACAGGGGGTTCCAAGAGACCCAGTACTTC
TRBV7-9	TRBJ2-5	.	.	CASSYRQDQETQYF	TGTGCCAGCAGCTATCGACAGGACCAAGAGACCCAGTACTTC
TRBV19	TRBJ1-2	.	.	CASKQGVGNYGYTF	TGTGCCAGTAAACAGGGAGTTGGGAACTATGGCTACACCTTC
TRBV24-1	TRBJ1-5	.	.	CATSESTTGSPNQPQHF	TGTGCCACCAGTGAGTCCACTACAGGGTCCCCTAATCAGCCCCAGCATTTT
TRBV11-2	TRBJ2-7	.	.	CASRDERSSYEQYF	TGTGCCAGCAGAGACGAGCGGAGCTCCTACGAGCAGTACTTC
TRBV7-2	TRBJ2-5	.	TRBD2	CASSSGRGGVETQYF	TGTGCCAGCAGCTCCGGCCGGGGGGGAGTCGAGACCCAGTACTTC
TRBV3-1/TRBV3-2	TRBJ2-7	.	TRBD2	CASSLQTTSGGPSYEQYF	TGTGCCAGCAGCCTCCAGACGACTAGCGGGGGGCCATCCTACGAGCAGTACTTC
TRBV9	TRBJ2-3	.	.	CASSGLSDTQYF	TGTGCCAGCAGCGGACTCTCGGATACGCAGTATTTT
TRBV10-1	TRBJ1-2	.	.	CASSDFVSDGYTF	TGCGCCAGCAGTGATTTCGTGTCCGATGGCTACACCTTC